This T cell receptor (beta chain) was sequenced during a study of human T cells and chemical hapten exposure. This clonotype was counted a few times. Time point specified: patch test 3, about 24 weeks after DPC sensitization. Specified treatment: therapeutic diphenylcyclopropenone sensitization with weekly scalp DPC. One entry per CDR3 protein results from TCRdb running MiXCR on the RACE reads. The repertoire holds 95,000 to 150,000 distinct CDR3 sequences, with about 11% as singletons. Germline V gives CDR1 ENHRY, CDR2 SYGVKD. After removal of 7 bases from V and 2 bases from J, the junction contained 4 bases not matched to a gene. The CDR3 sequence is 14 residues long.

J is TRBJ2-1 and V is TRBV10-3, with 8 bases fitting TRBD1. The sequence was collected from a woman aged 50 to 60 with alopecia areata. Some clones in this sample may be carry-over from other donors' samples. This specimen was whole blood, taken in connection with sensitization to the hapten diphenylcyclopropenone (DPC). The CDR3 DNA is TGTGCCATCATTGGGACAGGTACCTACAATGAGCAGTTCTTC. It encodes CAIIGTGTYNEQFF.